This TCR beta chain stems from a study of blood T cell repertoires in COVID-19. Overall study: Samples came from the United States, Italy and Spain, spanning acute and convalescent COVID-19. PBMCs, B-cell-depleted T cells, or T cells provided the cDNA or gDNA that made up the material.

In the source study's methods: Reference gene primer amplification gave nucleated cell count estimates. Clones were sequenced by immunoSEQ multiplex PCR, and TCRdb holds only the in-frame ones, with some missing. The V and J calls and clone size were taken over from that table, and D and trimming were inferred from the DNA. The table lists around 55,000 clones, roughly 80% of them singletons. Trimming took off 7 bases at V and 5 bases at J, with 14 bases between the two ends. This CDR3 comprises 12 residues. Germline-derived CDR1 and CDR2 are SQVTM and ANQGSEA. The source of this sequence is a human donor in a cohort sampled during active or convalescent COVID-19. The sequencing sample was made of peripheral blood. The chain links TRBV29-1 to TRBJ1-2; a weak D match, TRBD1 (6 bases). CDR3 nucleotide sequence: TGCAGCGGCGACAGGCTATCATATGGCTACACCTTC. It is translated as CSGDRLSYGYTF. The full variable domain, with the rest looked up from reference TRBV29-1 and TRBJ1-2, is SAVISQKPSRDICQRGTSLTIQCQVDSQVTMMFWYRQQPGQSLTLIATANQGSEATYESGFVIDKFPISRPNLTFSTLTVSNMSPEDSSIYLCSGDRLSYGYTFGSGTRLTVV.